Below are 10 T cell receptor beta chains sequenced from a single sample in a study of T cell responses to AZD1222 COVID-19 vaccine (dated by TCRdb to the early 2020s). The time point label, read with the paper, signifies: baseline before first vaccination. Libraries were constructed by the immunoSEQ multiplex PCR assay. TCRdb's version of the immuneACCESS table is confined to in-frame rearrangements and falls short of the full clone set. An unresolved V gene accounts for under half of the shortfall where checked; the remainder is of unknown origin. The sample table contains roughly 70,000 clones; only one count was recorded for 85% of them. The ten most abundant clones make up roughly 22% of the sample. Material: peripheral blood, obtained on day 0 of AZD1222 vaccination. Receptors originate from an adult in good health.

This clone was seen a single time. The gene calls are TRBV29-1 and TRBJ1-1; 7 bases agree with TRBD1. The CDR3 loop spans 15 amino acids. Germline V gene data show CDR1 as SQVTM and CDR2 as ANQGSEA. Germline trimming cut 5 bases from V and 0 bases from J; bases unmatched to any gene: 9. For the CDR3, the DNA is TGCAGCGTTTCCACCGGGACAGCTTTGAACACTGAAGCTTTCTTT. This gives the protein CSVSTGTALNTEAFF.

This chain connects TRBV10-3 to TRBJ1-3, with no clear D. This CDR3 spans 13 amino acids. V was clipped by 8 bases and J by 3 bases, with 11 bases between them. The V gene's germline CDR1 is ENHRY and CDR2 SYGVKD. This CDR3 reads CAISGIDGNTIYF. CDR3 bases: TGTGCCATCTCTGGTATAGATGGAAACACCATATATTTT.

The chain carries TRBV5-8 and TRBJ2-2; TRBD1 matches 9 bases. The germline V gene encodes CDR1 SGHTS and CDR2 YDEGEE. The CDR3 length is 20 residues. Trimming took 6 bases from V and 1 from J; bases not matched to a gene: 19. This CDR3 reads CASKTPLAWTGDLNTGELFF. The CDR3 nucleotides are TGTGCCAGCAAAACCCCGCTTGCCTGGACAGGGGACCTGAACACCGGGGAGCTGTTTTTT. The whole variable domain, remainder taken from reference TRBV5-8 and TRBJ2-2, is EAGVTQSPTHLIKTRGQQATLRCSPISGHTSVYWYQQALGLGLQFLLWYDEGEERNRGNFPPRFSGRQFPNYSSELNVNALELEDSALYLCASKTPLAWTGDLNTGELFFGEGSRLTVL.

The gene calls are TRBV14 and TRBJ2-7, with 9 bases aligning to TRBD2. The CDR3 is 14 residues long. Unmatched junction bases numbered 4, after V lost 5 bases and J lost 2 bases. Germline assignment: CDR1 SGHDN and CDR2 FVKESK. This CDR3 reads CASSWAGGAYEQYF. CDR3 DNA sequence: TGTGCCAGCAGCTGGGCGGGAGGGGCCTACGAGCAGTACTTC.

The chain combines TRBV28 with TRBJ2-5, with TRBD2 identical over 11 bases. V dropped 5 bases and J dropped 6; count of bases not matched to a gene: 8. From germline, CDR1 is MDHEN and CDR2 SYDVKM. CDR3 size: 15 residues. The CDR3 sequence is CASSPQTSGVKTQYF. The CDR3 coding sequence is TGTGCCAGCAGTCCGCAGACTAGCGGGGTAAAGACCCAGTACTTC.

The V call is TRBV7-9, the J call TRBJ1-1; the D is unclear. Germline values: CDR1 SEHNR, CDR2 FQNEAQ (reference sequence). Trimming cost V 5 bases and J 8 bases, with 9 bases left between them. The CDR3 sequence is 11 residues long. The CDR3 here is CASSLPGEAFF. The CDR3 DNA follows: TGTGCCAGCAGCCTCCCCGGGGAAGCTTTCTTT.

This clone occurred once. The V call is TRBV5-1, the J call TRBJ1-4, with D tentatively TRBD1 (5 bases). The CDR3 contains 15 residues. The germline V gene has CDR1 SGHRS and CDR2 YFSETQ. V dropped 1 base and J dropped 8 bases, with 15 bases sitting between them. This CDR3 is CASSLSVGLQEKLFF. The CDR3 DNA is TGCGCCAGCAGCTTGTCTGTGGGGCTTCAAGAAAAACTGTTTTTT.

The V gene is TRBV6-6, the J gene TRBJ2-1, with 7 bases identical to TRBD2. The CDR3 extends over 15 amino acids. Unmatched junction bases numbered 10, after V lost 4 bases and J lost 7 bases. Germline V gene data show CDR1 as MNHNY and CDR2 as SVGAGI (reference sequence). CDR3 amino acids: CASSSPGTNRNEQFF. CDR3 nucleotides: TGTGCCAGCAGTTCCCCCGGGACTAACCGTAATGAGCAGTTCTTC.

This clone was detected only once. This chain links TRBV5-1 with TRBJ1-4; D may be TRBD1 (5 bases). Germline CDR1 and CDR2: SGHRS and YFSETQ. V was cut by 3 bases and J by 7 bases, with 16 bases left in between. The CDR3 runs to 15 residues. The CDR3 DNA is TGCGCCAGCAGCTCTTCATCCAGGGTGGGTGAAAAACTGTTTTTT. Protein sequence: CASSSSSRVGEKLFF.

The chain uses TRBV7-9 and TRBJ2-5; the match to TRBD1 covers 7 bases. V lost 6 bases and J lost 7; bases outside the gene matches: 11. Germline CDR1 and CDR2: SEHNR and FQNEAQ (reference sequence). The CDR3 is 14 amino acids. This CDR3 is CASSSTGTVGTQYF. The CDR3 coding sequence is TGTGCCAGCAGTTCCACGGGGACAGTAGGGACCCAGTACTTC. The whole variable domain, remainder taken from reference TRBV7-9 and TRBJ2-5, is DTGVSQNPRHKITKRGQNVTFRCDPISEHNRLYWYRQTLGQGPEFLTYFQNEAQLEKSRLLSDRFSAERPKGSFSTLEIQRTEQGDSAMYLCASSSTGTVGTQYFGPGTRLLVL.